This T cell receptor beta chain was observed in a study of T cell changes during pregnancy in multiple sclerosis. The trim removed 5 bases at V and 7 bases at J, leaving 8 bases unmatched. The CDR3 totals 13 residues. Germline V gene lookup returns CDR1 WNHNN and CDR2 SYGVQD (reference sequence). Using immunoSEQ multiplex PCR, the repertoire was profiled, and TCRdb retains in-frame clones only, with some absent. This table has under 50,000 clones, 89% appearing once. This specimen consisted of CD4+ T cells from peripheral blood mononuclear cells, obtained after pregnancy. This TCR was recovered from a female donor with multiple sclerosis, enrolled in a pregnancy study. The rearrangement links TRBV10-1 to TRBJ2-7; 7 bases are a match to TRBD2. The CDR3 bases are TGCGCCAGCAGTCCCGGCCCGGGGGGTGAGCAGTACTTC. This encodes CASSPGPGGEQYF.